The 19 T cell receptor beta chains reported below all come from one sample, sequenced in a study of cytomegalovirus exposure and HLA in healthy donors. Clones were sequenced by immunoSEQ multiplex PCR, and TCRdb holds only the in-frame ones, with some missing. The sample records some 110,000 clones, approximately 91% being singletons. The sample consisted of PBMCs. The receptors stem from a man aged 18 to 35 in good health and CMV-seropositive.

In its sample, this clone was seen once. The rearrangement uses TRBV10-1 and TRBJ1-1; 8 positions match TRBD1. The CDR3 loop spans 13 amino acids. Trimming at V came to 9 bases and at J to 5 bases, leaving 8 bases not matched to a gene. CDR1 and CDR2 from the germline V gene are WNHNN and SYGVQD (reference sequence). The chain's CDR3 is CASAQGARTEAFF. CDR3 in DNA: TGCGCCAGTGCGCAGGGGGCGCGGACTGAAGCTTTCTTT.

The chain has TRBV5-6 and TRBJ1-4; D might be TRBD1 (5 bases). CDR3 size: 17 residues. CDR1 SGHDT and CDR2 YYEEEE come from the germline V gene. With 1 base removed from V and 2 bases from J, the gap between germline ends came to 15 bases. CDR3 sequence reads: CASSLTLGGETNEKLFF. DNA for the CDR3: TGTGCCAGCAGCTTGACCCTAGGAGGGGAGACTAATGAAAAACTGTTTTTT.

This chain uses TRBV7-6 with TRBJ2-3; D may be TRBD1 (6 bases). Germline lookup yields CDR1 SGHVS and CDR2 FNYEAQ. Trimming pared 5 bases from V and 2 bases from J, leaving 14 bases between. CDR3 length: 15 amino acids. The CDR3 DNA sequence: TGTGCCAGCAGCCGAATTAGGGGGTACACAGATACGCAGTATTTT. Translated: CASSRIRGYTDTQYF.

The chain combines TRBV7-8 with TRBJ2-1, with 13 positions matching TRBD2. The CDR3 runs 15 residues. Unmatched junction bases numbered 4, after V lost 1 base and J lost 10 bases. CDR1 and CDR2 from the germline V gene are SGHVS and FQNEAQ. CDR3 nucleotide sequence: TGTGCCAGCAGCTTAGAGGGACTAGCGGGGTTCGAGCAGTTCTTC. It codes for CASSLEGLAGFEQFF.

The rearrangement uses TRBV14 and TRBJ2-5, with D unclear. The CDR3 runs 12 residues. Trimming pared 0 bases from V and 13 bases from J, leaving 12 bases between. From germline, CDR1 is SGHDN and CDR2 FVKESK. CDR3 sequence reads: CASSQDYSDLYF. The CDR3 DNA sequence: TGTGCCAGCAGCCAAGACTATTCTGACTTGTACTTC. Together with reference TRBV14 and TRBJ2-5, the CDR3 gives the full variable domain: EAGVTQFPSHSVIEKGQTVTLRCDPISGHDNLYWYRRVMGKEIKFLLHFVKESKQDESGMPNNRFLAERTGGTYSTLKVQPAELEDSGVYFCASSQDYSDLYFGPGTRLLVL.

This chain uses TRBV27 with TRBJ2-1; a possible D gene is TRBD1 (5 bases). V was trimmed by 5 bases and J by 4 bases, leaving 15 bases between them. Looked up from germline, CDR1 is MNHEY and CDR2 is SMNVEV (reference sequence). The length of the CDR3 is 15 residues. CDR3 loop: CASSPGHQTYNEQFF. The CDR3 region has the DNA TGTGCCAGCAGTCCTGGACATCAGACATACAATGAGCAGTTCTTC.

This sequence joins TRBV27 and TRBJ2-7; D is perhaps TRBD2 (5 bases). V gave up 6 bases and J gave up 5 bases, with 17 bases separating them. The CDR3 loop spans 14 amino acids. From germline, CDR1 is MNHEY and CDR2 SMNVEV (reference sequence). As DNA, the CDR3 is TGTGCCAGCAGATCTTTTAGGGAGATCCACGAGCAGTACTTC. Amino acid sequence: CASRSFREIHEQYF.

This rearrangement joins TRBV10-2 to TRBJ2-7; 8 bases align to TRBD1. This CDR3 contains 13 residues. CDR1 and CDR2 from the germline V gene are WSHSY and SAAADI. V lost 10 bases and J lost 1; bases outside the gene matches: 6. The DNA for the CDR3 is TGCGCCACCGGGACAGGCCCGTCCTACGAGCAGTACTTC. This translates into CATGTGPSYEQYF.

This clone appeared once. The rearrangement joins TRBV7-9 to TRBJ2-5, with 8 bases lining up with TRBD1. The CDR3 is made up of 16 amino acids. Germline lookup yields CDR1 SEHNR and CDR2 FQNEAQ (reference sequence). The J segment lost 0 bases and the V segment lost 1 base, leaving 4 bases of the junction unmatched. CDR3 nucleotide sequence: TGTGCCAGCAGCTTAGAGGGGGACAGGTACCAAGAGACCCAGTACTTC. Its translation: CASSLEGDRYQETQYF.

The chain is built from TRBV11-2 and TRBJ2-5; 7 nucleotides agree with TRBD1. This CDR3 spans 13 amino acids. Germline CDR1 reads SGHAT; CDR2 reads FQNNGV. V trimming: 5 bases; J trimming: 1 base; junction bases outside the gene matches: 1. CDR3 amino acids: CASSRDSQETQYF. The DNA of the CDR3 is TGTGCCAGCAGCAGGGACAGCCAAGAGACCCAGTACTTC.

The chain is built from TRBV9 and TRBJ2-1; weak D call: TRBD1 (7 bases). The CDR3 is 15 amino acids. Trimming pared 3 bases from V and 7 bases from J, leaving 17 bases between. Germline V gene lookup returns CDR1 SGDLS and CDR2 YYNGEE. The CDR3 region is CASSAGGGLLNEQFF. The CDR3 DNA is TGTGCCAGCAGCGCCGGAGGGGGCCTACTTAATGAGCAGTTCTTC.

The chain couples TRBV11-1 to TRBJ2-5; D may be TRBD2 (5 bases). This CDR3 region has 16 residues. V was shortened by 3 bases and J by 7 bases, with 21 bases between the two germline ends. The germline gives CDR1 SGHAT, CDR2 FQDESV (reference sequence). This CDR3 reads CASSLGLARLAGTQYF. In DNA form, the CDR3 reads TGTGCCAGCAGCTTGGGGTTGGCCCGACTGGCGGGGACCCAGTACTTC. The complete variable domain, with remaining parts taken from reference TRBV11-1 and TRBJ2-5, reads EAEVAQSPRYKITEKSQAVAFWCDPISGHATLYWYRQILGQGPELLVQFQDESVVDDSQLPKDRFSAERLKGVDSTLKIQPAELGDSAMYLCASSLGLARLAGTQYFGPGTRLLVL.

This clone was observed a few times. The chain links TRBV7-9 to TRBJ2-5; D possibly corresponds to TRBD2 (5 bases). The CDR3 has 14 amino acids. Trimming pared 6 bases from V and 4 bases from J, leaving 15 bases between. Germline V CDR1 and CDR2: SEHNR, FQNEAQ (reference sequence). CDR3 loop: CASSRGLLGETQYF. In DNA form, the CDR3 reads TGTGCCAGCAGTCGCGGACTCCTGGGAGAGACCCAGTACTTC.

This rearrangement joins TRBV18 to TRBJ2-7; 9 positions match TRBD2. Germline lookup yields CDR1 KGHSH and CDR2 LQKENI. The CDR3 spans 15 residues. V lost 3 bases, J lost 2 bases, and 5 bases stayed unmatched. CDR3 residues: CASSPRLAVPYEQYF. Here the CDR3 DNA reads TGTGCCAGCTCACCCCGACTAGCGGTTCCCTACGAGCAGTACTTC.

The chain links TRBV19 to TRBJ1-5; tentatively, D is TRBD1 (5 bases). The V gene's germline CDR1 is LNHDA and CDR2 SQIVND (reference sequence). The CDR3 totals 14 residues. Between the trimmed V and J ends, which lost 5 bases and 2 bases, there was a span of 10 bases. CDR3 in DNA: TGTGCCAGTAGTTCCCAGGGTCGCAATCAGCCCCAGCATTTT. Translating it yields CASSSQGRNQPQHF.

The rearrangement uses TRBV2 and TRBJ2-7; 9 nucleotides line up with TRBD1. V lost 8 bases and J lost 2; bases outside the gene matches: 7. Germline V gives CDR1 SNHLY, CDR2 FYNNEI. This CDR3 has 14 amino acids. CDR3 in amino acids: CASGSGTGTYEQYF. In nucleotides, the CDR3 is TGTGCCAGCGGCTCCGGGACAGGGACCTACGAGCAGTACTTC.

The chain has TRBV27 and TRBJ1-1; maybe TRBD1 (5 bases). The CDR3 extends over 15 amino acids. Germline values: CDR1 MNHEY, CDR2 SMNVEV (reference sequence). Trimming removed 8 bases from V and 4 bases from J, with 20 bases in between. CDR3 DNA sequence: TGTGCCAGCGAACCCCGGGGGAGGGGAGGCACTGAAGCTTTCTTT. Residues: CASEPRGRGGTEAFF.

V gene TRBV4-3 combines with J gene TRBJ2-2; D uncertain. This CDR3 spans 13 amino acids. Between the trimmed V and J ends, which lost 2 bases and 5 bases, there was a span of 6 bases. Germline CDR1 reads LGHNA; CDR2 reads YSLEER. The DNA of the CDR3 is TGCGCCAGCAGCCAATCCCGTACCGGGGAGCTGTTTTTT. Residues: CASSQSRTGELFF.

J is TRBJ2-1 and V is TRBV28; 8 bases agree with TRBD2. The CDR3 sequence is 15 residues long. Germline V lookup: CDR1 MDHEN, CDR2 SYDVKM. Trimming removed 3 bases from V and 8 bases from J; junction bases left unmatched: 9. CDR3 in amino acids: CASSFQGLGIYEQFF. The CDR3, as DNA: TGTGCCAGCAGTTTTCAGGGACTAGGAATTTATGAGCAGTTCTTC. The full variable domain, its missing parts supplied by reference TRBV28 and TRBJ2-1, is DVKVTQSSRYLVKRTGEKVFLECVQDMDHENMFWYRQDPGLGLRLIYFSYDVKMKEKGDIPEGYSVSREKKERFSLILESASTNQTSMYLCASSFQGLGIYEQFFGPGTRLTVL.